Listed below are T cell receptor beta chains from one sample, sequenced in a study of spatial heterogeneity in lung cancer. Using its own MiXCR run on the 5' RACE reads, TCRdb lists one record per CDR3 protein. In the table there are around 27,000 distinct CDR3 sequences, about 6.3% of which are singletons. The starting material was PBMCs, obtained at follow-up. All receptors derive from a male donor with early-stage non-small cell lung cancer. CDR3s include the opening cysteine and the closing phenylalanine or tryptophan. The D gene is left open where the match is weak. Clone size, where shown, is once, few, many, or a class for clones that have expanded.

j_gene,v_gene,d_gene,abundance,CDR3nt,CDR3aa
TRBJ2-5,TRBV6-6,NA,many,TGTGCCAGCAGTCCTGGGGGACGGACAGAGACCCAGTACTTC,CASSPGGRTETQYF
TRBJ2-2,TRBV7-9,NA,NA,TGTGCCAGCAGCCTTGAGACGCGCGGGACCGGGGAGCTGTTTTTT,CASSLETRGTGELFF
TRBJ2-6,TRBV2,NA,many,TGTGCCAGCGGGGTACGTGGGGCCAACGTCCTGACTTTC,CASGVRGANVLTF
TRBJ2-5,TRBV7-2,NA,many,TGTGCCAGCAGCTTATTAGGGTTCGAAAAGGAGACCCAGTACTTC,CASSLLGFEKETQYF
TRBJ1-5,TRBV7-9,NA,NA,TGTGCCAGCAGCCCTCTCGGGAGCAATCAGCCCCAGCATTTT,CASSPLGSNQPQHF
TRBJ1-2,TRBV12-3/TRBV12-4,NA,few,TGTGCCAGCAGTTTAGTTGTCGGTAGGGCAGCCACTAACTATGGCTACACCTTC,CASSLVVGRAATNYGYTF
TRBJ2-2,TRBV3-1,NA,medium-sized,TGTGCCAGCAGCCGCCGGCACACGAACACCGGGGAGCTGTTTTTT,CASSRRHTNTGELFF
TRBJ1-2,TRBV6-2/TRBV6-3,NA,NA,TGTGCCAGCAGATACAGTGGTGGCGGCTACACCTTC,CASRYSGGGYTF
TRBJ2-2,TRBV7-3,TRBD2,many,TGTGCCAGCAGCCTAGAAGCGGGACCGAACACCGGGGAGCTGTTTTTT,CASSLEAGPNTGELFF
TRBJ2-2,TRBV20-1,TRBD2,once,TGCAGTGCTAGTATGCCGGGGGGAACGAACACCGGGGAGCTGTTTTTT,CSASMPGGTNTGELFF
TRBJ2-5,TRBV6-2/TRBV6-3,NA,few,TGTGCCAGTCAAGAAGGAGTGGCATGGGGTTTGTTGGAGACCCAGTACTTC,CASQEGVAWGLLETQYF
TRBJ1-3,TRBV20-1,NA,few,TGCAGTGCTAGAGATCCGGGACCGAGCTCTGGAAACACCATATATTTT,CSARDPGPSSGNTIYF
TRBJ2-7,TRBV29-1,NA,many,TGCAGCGTTGATCTCGTGATCGAGCAGTACTTC,CSVDLVIEQYF
TRBJ2-1,TRBV7-8,TRBD2,many,TGTGCCAGCAGCTCCCGAATCGGGGGGATTCGGTTCTTC,CASSSRIGGIRFF
TRBJ1-5,TRBV5-1,NA,many,TGCGCCAGCAGCTTGGGTGGGACCGGGGGCAATCAGCCCCAGCATTTT,CASSLGGTGGNQPQHF
TRBJ1-3,TRBV18,TRBD1,many,TGTGCCAGCTCACTCGAGACAGGGGGATCTGGAAACACCATATATTTT,CASSLETGGSGNTIYF
TRBJ2-1,TRBV27,NA,many,TGTGCCAGCTGGCAAAGGGTGAATGAGCAGTTCTTC,CASWQRVNEQFF
TRBJ2-4,TRBV19,NA,NA,TGTGCCAGTAGCGAAACCCGCCACCGGGCGAGCGCCAAAAACATTCAGTACTTC,CASSETRHRASAKNIQYF
TRBJ2-5,TRBV6-1,TRBD2,NA,TGTGCCAGCAGTGAAGCCCCGACTAGCGGCAGGTGGGAGACCCAGTACTTC,CASSEAPTSGRWETQYF
TRBJ1-1,TRBV2,TRBD1,many,TGTGCCATTACGGGACAGGAGGTTACTGAAGCTTTCTTT,CAITGQEVTEAFF
TRBJ1-3,TRBV20-1,NA,NA,TGCAGTGCTAGAGATACGAGGGGGAGCTCTGGAAACACCATATATTTT,CSARDTRGSSGNTIYF
TRBJ1-1,TRBV5-1,NA,many,TGCGCCAGCAGCTTGGACAGGGATGATGCTGAAGCTTTCTTT,CASSLDRDDAEAFF
TRBJ1-2,TRBV20-1,NA,NA,TGCAGTGCTAGAGGGGGGGCAGGCCCCAACTATGGCTACACCTTC,CSARGGAGPNYGYTF
TRBJ1-4,TRBV29-1,NA,many,TGCAGCGCTGTTTCGGGGAATGAAAAACTGTTTTTT,CSAVSGNEKLFF
TRBJ1-4,TRBV6-5,TRBD1,NA,TGTGCCAGCAATGCCGGGACAGCGTCTAATGAAAAACTGTTTTTT,CASNAGTASNEKLFF
TRBJ2-3,TRBV12-3/TRBV12-4,TRBD2,few,TGTGCCAGCAGCCTTAGCGGGGGGGGAGATACGCAGTATTTT,CASSLSGGGDTQYF
TRBJ1-5,TRBV6-5,NA,many,TGTGCCAGCACGCAGGGCCTCAATCAGCCCCAGCATTTT,CASTQGLNQPQHF
TRBJ2-5,TRBV5-5,NA,many,TGTGCCAGCAGCTTTGACGTGGGAGAAGAGACCCAGTACTTC,CASSFDVGEETQYF
TRBJ2-3,TRBV30,TRBD2,many,TGTGCCTGGACTAAACTAGCGTCATTGGCAGATACGCAGTATTTT,CAWTKLASLADTQYF
TRBJ2-5,TRBV9,TRBD1,many,TGTGCCAGCAGCCTTTGGACAGGGGGTCCTCAAGAGACCCAGTACTTC,CASSLWTGGPQETQYF
TRBJ1-5,TRBV12-5,NA,many,TGTGCTAGTGGTGGCGGCGGGGCTGGGAATCAGCCCCAGCATTTT,CASGGGGAGNQPQHF
TRBJ1-2,TRBV12-3/TRBV12-4,NA,few,TGTGCCAGCAGAGGGGTTCTCTATGGCTACACCTTC,CASRGVLYGYTF
TRBJ2-3,TRBV7-6,NA,many,TGTGCCAGCAGGGGGACGGACGGGACCGATACGCAGTATTTT,CASRGTDGTDTQYF
TRBJ2-2,TRBV30,NA,many,TGTGCCTGGAGTAGGGCAGGCATTGGCACCGGGGAGCTGTTTTTT,CAWSRAGIGTGELFF
TRBJ1-1,TRBV2,TRBD1,NA,TGTGCCAGCAGCCGGGACAGGGATAACACTGAAGCTTTCTTT,CASSRDRDNTEAFF
TRBJ2-1,TRBV10-3,NA,many,TGTGCCATCAGTGAGTTTCGTAATGAGCAGTTCTTC,CAISEFRNEQFF
TRBJ2-5,TRBV20-1,NA,NA,TGCAGTGCTAGAGATCAAGGCAGGGCGGAGACCCAGTACTTC,CSARDQGRAETQYF
TRBJ1-4,TRBV24-1,NA,many,TGTGCCACCAGTGATTCATCCGACAGCAAACTGTTTTTT,CATSDSSDSKLFF
TRBJ1-1,TRBV6-4,TRBD1,few,TGTGCCAGCTCCAAGACAGGGGGCACTGAAGCTTTCTTT,CASSKTGGTEAFF
TRBJ2-5,TRBV7-8,NA,many,TGTGCCGAGACACCGAGGCACTTC,CAETPRHF